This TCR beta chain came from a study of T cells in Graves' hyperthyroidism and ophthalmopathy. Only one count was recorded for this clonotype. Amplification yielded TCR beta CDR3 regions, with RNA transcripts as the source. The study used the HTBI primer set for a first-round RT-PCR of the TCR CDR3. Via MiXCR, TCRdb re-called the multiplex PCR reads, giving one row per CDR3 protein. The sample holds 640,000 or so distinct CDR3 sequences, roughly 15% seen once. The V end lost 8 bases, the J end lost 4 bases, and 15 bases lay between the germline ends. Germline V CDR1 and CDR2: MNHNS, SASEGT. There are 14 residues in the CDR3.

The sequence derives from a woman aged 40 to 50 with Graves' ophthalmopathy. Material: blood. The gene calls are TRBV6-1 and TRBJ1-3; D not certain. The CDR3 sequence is CASAATGRGNTIYF. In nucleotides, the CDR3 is TGTGCCAGCGCAGCTACGGGGAGGGGAAACACCATATATTTT.